This T cell receptor (beta chain) emerged from a study of T cells after yellow fever vaccination. TCRdb fed the 5' RACE reads into MiXCR, producing one record per CDR3 protein. Altogether around 300,000 distinct CDR3 sequences are present, roughly 4.3% being singletons, with the ten largest covering about 22%. The CDR3 runs to 17 residues. V lost 1 base, J lost 0 bases, and 13 bases lay in between. Germline CDR1 LNHDA, CDR2 SQIVND (reference sequence). This chain links TRBV19 with TRBJ2-4; D is possibly TRBD1 (5 bases). Source: PBMCs, taken 5 days after the yellow fever booster vaccination. The TCR comes from a man younger than 35 who received the YFV17D yellow fever vaccine. CDR3 in amino acids: CASSIGRQTVAKNIQYF. The CDR3, as DNA: TGTGCCAGTAGTATAGGTCGACAGACCGTAGCCAAAAACATTCAGTACTTC.